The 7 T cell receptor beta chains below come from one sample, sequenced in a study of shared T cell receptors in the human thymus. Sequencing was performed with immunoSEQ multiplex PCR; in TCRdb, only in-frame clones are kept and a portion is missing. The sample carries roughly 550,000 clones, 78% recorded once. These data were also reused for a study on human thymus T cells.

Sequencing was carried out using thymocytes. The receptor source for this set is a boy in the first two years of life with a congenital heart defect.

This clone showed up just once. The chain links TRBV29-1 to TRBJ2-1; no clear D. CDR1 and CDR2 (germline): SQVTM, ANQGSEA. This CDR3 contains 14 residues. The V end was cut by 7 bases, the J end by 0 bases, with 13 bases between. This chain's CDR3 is CSAGERRSYNEQFF. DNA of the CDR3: TGCAGCGCCGGTGAGCGCCGCTCCTACAATGAGCAGTTCTTC.

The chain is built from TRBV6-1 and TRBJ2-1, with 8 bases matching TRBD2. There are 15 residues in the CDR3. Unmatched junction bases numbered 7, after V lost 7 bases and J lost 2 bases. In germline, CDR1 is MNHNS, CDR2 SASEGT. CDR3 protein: CASNVAGRTYNEQFF. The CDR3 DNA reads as TGTGCCAGCAACGTAGCGGGAAGAACCTACAATGAGCAGTTCTTC.

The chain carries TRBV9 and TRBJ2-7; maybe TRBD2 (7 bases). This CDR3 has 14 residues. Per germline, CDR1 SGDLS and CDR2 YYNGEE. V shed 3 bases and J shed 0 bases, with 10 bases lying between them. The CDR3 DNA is TGTGCCAGCAGCGGAAGGGGGGGCTCCTACGAGCAGTACTTC. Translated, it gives CASSGRGGSYEQYF.

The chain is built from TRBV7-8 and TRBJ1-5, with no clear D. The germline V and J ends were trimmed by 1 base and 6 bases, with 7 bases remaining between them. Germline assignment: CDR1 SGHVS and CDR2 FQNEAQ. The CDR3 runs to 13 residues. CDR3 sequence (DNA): TGTGCCAGCAGCTTAGGAGGGAGTCAGCCCCAGCATTTT. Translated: CASSLGGSQPQHF.

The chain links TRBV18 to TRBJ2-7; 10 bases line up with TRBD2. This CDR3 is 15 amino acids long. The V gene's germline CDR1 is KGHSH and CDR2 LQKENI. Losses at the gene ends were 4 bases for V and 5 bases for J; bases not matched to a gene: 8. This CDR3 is CASSLVSGRTHEQYF. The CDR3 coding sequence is TGTGCCAGCTCACTGGTTAGCGGGAGGACGCACGAGCAGTACTTC.

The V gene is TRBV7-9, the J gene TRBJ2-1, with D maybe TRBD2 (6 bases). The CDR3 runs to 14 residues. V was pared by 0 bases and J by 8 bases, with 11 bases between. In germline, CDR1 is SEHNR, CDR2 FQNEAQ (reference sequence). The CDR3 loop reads CASSLAGGDDEQFF. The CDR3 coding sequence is TGTGCCAGCAGCTTAGCGGGAGGAGACGATGAGCAGTTCTTC.

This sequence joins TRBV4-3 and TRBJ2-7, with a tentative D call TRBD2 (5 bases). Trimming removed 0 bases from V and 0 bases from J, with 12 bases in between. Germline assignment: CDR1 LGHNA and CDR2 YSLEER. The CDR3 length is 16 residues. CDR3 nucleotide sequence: TGCGCCAGCAGCCAAGATCGGCGGGCTAACTCCTACGAGCAGTACTTC. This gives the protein CASSQDRRANSYEQYF.